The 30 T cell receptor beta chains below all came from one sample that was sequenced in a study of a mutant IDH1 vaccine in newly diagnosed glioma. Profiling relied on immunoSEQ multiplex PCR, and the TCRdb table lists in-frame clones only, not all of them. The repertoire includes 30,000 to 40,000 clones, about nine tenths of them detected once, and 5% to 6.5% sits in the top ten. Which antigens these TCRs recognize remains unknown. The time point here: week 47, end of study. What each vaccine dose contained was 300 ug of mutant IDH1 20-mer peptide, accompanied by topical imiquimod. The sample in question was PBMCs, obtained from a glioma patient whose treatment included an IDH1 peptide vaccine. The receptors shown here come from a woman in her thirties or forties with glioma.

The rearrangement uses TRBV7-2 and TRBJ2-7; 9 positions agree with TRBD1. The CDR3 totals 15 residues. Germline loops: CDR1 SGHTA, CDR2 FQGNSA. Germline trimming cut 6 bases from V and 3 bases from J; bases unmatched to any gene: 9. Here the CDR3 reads CASRLQGASIYEQYF. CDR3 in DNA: TGTGCCAGCAGATTACAGGGGGCTTCAATCTACGAGCAGTACTTC.

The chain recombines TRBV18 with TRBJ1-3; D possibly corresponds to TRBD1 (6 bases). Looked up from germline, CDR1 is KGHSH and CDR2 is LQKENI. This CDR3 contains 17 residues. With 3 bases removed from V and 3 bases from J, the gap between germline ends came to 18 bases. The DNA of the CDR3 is TGTGCCAGCTCACCGGCAGGGCCTCTCAGGGGTGGAAACACCATATATTTT. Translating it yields CASSPAGPLRGGNTIYF. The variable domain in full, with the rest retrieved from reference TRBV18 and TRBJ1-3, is NAGVMQNPRHLVRRRGQEARLRCSPMKGHSHVYWYRQLPEEGLKFMVYLQKENIIDESGMPKERFSAEFPKEGPSILRIQQVVRGDSAAYFCASSPAGPLRGGNTIYFGEGSWLTVV.

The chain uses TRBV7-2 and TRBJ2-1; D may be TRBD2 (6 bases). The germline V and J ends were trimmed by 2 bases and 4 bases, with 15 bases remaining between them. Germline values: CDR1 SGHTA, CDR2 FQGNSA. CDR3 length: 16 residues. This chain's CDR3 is CASSLPGSRGYNEQFF. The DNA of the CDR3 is TGTGCCAGCAGCTTACCGGGGAGCCGGGGGTACAATGAGCAGTTCTTC.

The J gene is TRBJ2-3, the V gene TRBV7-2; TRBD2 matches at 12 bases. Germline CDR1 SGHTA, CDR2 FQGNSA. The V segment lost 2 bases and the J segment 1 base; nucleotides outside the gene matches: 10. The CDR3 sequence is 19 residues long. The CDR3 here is CASSLTPTSGGSGTDTQYF. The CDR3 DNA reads TGTGCCAGCAGCTTAACCCCGACTAGCGGGGGCAGTGGCACAGATACGCAGTATTTT.

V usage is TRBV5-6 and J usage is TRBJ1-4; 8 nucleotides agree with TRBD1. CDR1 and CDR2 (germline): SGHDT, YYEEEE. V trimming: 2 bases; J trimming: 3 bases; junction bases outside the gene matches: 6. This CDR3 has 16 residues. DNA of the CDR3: TGTGCCAGCAGCTTACAGGGGGGACCGGCTAATGAAAAACTGTTTTTT. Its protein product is CASSLQGGPANEKLFF. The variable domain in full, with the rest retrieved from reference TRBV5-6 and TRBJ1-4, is DAGVTQSPTHLIKTRGQQVTLRCSPKSGHDTVSWYQQALGQGPQFIFQYYEEEERQRGNFPDRFSGHQFPNYSSELNVNALLLGDSALYLCASSLQGGPANEKLFFGSGTQLSVL.

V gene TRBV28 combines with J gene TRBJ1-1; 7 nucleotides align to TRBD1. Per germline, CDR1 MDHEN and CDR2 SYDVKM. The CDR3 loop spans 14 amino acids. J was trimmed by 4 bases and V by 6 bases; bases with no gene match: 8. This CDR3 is CASRGTAFFTEAFF. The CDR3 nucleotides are TGTGCCAGCAGGGGGACAGCCTTTTTCACTGAAGCTTTCTTT.

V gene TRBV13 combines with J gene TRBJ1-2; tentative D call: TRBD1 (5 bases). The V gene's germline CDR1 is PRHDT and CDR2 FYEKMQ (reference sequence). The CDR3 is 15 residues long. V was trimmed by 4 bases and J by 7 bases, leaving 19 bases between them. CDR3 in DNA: TGTGCCAGCAGCTCATCGACAGCGGGTATCAGTGGCTACACCTTC. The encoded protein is CASSSSTAGISGYTF.

CDR3 DNA sequence: TGCAGCGTCGCGGACACTACGGAGCAGTACTTC. Residues: CSVADTTEQYF. The chain links TRBV29-1 to TRBJ2-7; tentative D call: TRBD1 (5 bases). Germline CDR1 is SQVTM and CDR2 is ANQGSEA. The CDR3 loop spans 11 amino acids. Trimming removed 6 bases at V and 7 bases at J, with 13 bases between.

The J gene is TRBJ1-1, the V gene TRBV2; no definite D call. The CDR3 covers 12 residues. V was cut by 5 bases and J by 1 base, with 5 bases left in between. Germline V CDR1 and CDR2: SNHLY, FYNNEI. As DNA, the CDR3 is TGTGCCAGCAGTAGGACGAACACTGAAGCTTTCTTT. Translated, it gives CASSRTNTEAFF.

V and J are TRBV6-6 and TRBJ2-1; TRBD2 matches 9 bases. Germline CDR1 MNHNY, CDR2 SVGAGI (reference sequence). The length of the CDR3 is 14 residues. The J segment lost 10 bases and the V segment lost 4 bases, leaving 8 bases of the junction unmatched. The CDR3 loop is CASSSVILAGEQFF. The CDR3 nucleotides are TGTGCCAGCAGTTCCGTGATTCTAGCGGGGGAGCAGTTCTTC.

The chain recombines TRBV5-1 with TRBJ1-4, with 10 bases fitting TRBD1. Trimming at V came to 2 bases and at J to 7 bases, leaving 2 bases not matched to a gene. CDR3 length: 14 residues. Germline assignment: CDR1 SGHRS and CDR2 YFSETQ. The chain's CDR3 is CASSLRDRGEKLFF. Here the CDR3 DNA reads TGCGCCAGCAGCTTAAGGGACAGGGGTGAAAAACTGTTTTTT.

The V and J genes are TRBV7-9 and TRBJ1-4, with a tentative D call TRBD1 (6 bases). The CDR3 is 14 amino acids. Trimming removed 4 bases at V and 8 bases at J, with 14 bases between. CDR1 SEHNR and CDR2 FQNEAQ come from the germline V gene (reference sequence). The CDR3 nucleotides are TGTGCCAGCAGCTCGACCCGGGACAACGAAAAACTGTTTTTT. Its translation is CASSSTRDNEKLFF.

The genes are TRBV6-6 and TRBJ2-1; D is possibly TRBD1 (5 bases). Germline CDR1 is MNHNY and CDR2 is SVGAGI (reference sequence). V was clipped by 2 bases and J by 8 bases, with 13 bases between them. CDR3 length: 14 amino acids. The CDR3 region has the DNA TGTGCCAGCAGTTACCTGATTCAGGGCGATGAGCAGTTCTTC. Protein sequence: CASSYLIQGDEQFF.

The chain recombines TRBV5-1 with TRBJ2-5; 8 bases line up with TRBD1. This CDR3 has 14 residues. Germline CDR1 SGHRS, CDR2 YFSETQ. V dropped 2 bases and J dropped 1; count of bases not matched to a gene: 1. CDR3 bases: TGCGCCAGCAGCTTCACAGGGGGCCAAGAGACCCAGTACTTC. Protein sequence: CASSFTGGQETQYF.

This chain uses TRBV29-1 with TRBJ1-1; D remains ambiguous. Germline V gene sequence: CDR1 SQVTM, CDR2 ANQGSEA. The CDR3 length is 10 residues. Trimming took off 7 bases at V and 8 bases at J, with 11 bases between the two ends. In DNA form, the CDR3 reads TGCAGCGGCCTCGCTTCCGAAGCTTTCTTT. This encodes CSGLASEAFF. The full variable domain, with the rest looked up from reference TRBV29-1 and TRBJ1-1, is SAVISQKPSRDICQRGTSLTIQCQVDSQVTMMFWYRQQPGQSLTLIATANQGSEATYESGFVIDKFPISRPNLTFSTLTVSNMSPEDSSIYLCSGLASEAFFGQGTRLTVV.

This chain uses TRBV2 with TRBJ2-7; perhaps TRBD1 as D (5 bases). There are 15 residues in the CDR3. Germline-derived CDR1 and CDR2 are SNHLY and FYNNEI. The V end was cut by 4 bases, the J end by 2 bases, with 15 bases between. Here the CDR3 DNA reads TGTGCCAGCAGTGTAGGACACAGCGCTCCCTACGAGCAGTACTTC. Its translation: CASSVGHSAPYEQYF.

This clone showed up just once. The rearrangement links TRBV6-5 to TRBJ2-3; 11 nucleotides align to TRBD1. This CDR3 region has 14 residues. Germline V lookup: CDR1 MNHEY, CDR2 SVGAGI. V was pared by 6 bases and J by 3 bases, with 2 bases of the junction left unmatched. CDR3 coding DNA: TGTGCCAGCAGCCGGGACAGGGGGACAGATACGCAGTATTTT. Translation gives CASSRDRGTDTQYF.

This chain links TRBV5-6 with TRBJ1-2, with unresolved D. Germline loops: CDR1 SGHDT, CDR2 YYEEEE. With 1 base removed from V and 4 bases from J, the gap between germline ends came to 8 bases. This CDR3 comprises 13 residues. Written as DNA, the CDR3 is TGTGCCAGCAGCTTGAACAGCATCTATGGCTACACCTTC. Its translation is CASSLNSIYGYTF.

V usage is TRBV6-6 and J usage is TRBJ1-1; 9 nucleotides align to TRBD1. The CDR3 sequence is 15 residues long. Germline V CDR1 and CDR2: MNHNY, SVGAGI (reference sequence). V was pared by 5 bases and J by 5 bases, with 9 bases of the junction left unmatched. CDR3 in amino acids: CASSAQDRGGTEAFF. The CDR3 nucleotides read TGTGCCAGCAGTGCCCAGGACAGGGGTGGGACTGAAGCTTTCTTT.

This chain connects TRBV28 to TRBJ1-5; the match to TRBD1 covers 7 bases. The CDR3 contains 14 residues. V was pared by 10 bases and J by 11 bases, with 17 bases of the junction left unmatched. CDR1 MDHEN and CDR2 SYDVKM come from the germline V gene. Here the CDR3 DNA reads TGTGCCACCTGCATTGGACAGGCCCCAAGGACCCAGCATTTT. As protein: CATCIGQAPRTQHF.

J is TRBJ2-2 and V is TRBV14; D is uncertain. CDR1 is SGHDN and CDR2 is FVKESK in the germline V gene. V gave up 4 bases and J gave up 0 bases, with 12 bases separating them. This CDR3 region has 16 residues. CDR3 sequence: CASSLIRVTNTGELFF. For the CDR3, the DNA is TGTGCCAGCAGCCTTATACGGGTTACGAACACCGGGGAGCTGTTTTTT.

CDR3 nucleotide sequence: TGTGCCAGCAGCTTCAAGCCTTTTTCACCCCTCCACTTT. Its translation is CASSFKPFSPLHF. This chain joins TRBV5-8 and TRBJ1-6; D is uncertain. CDR3 length equals 13 residues. Germline V gene data show CDR1 as SGHTS and CDR2 as YDEGEE. The V and J ends lost 2 bases and 9 bases respectively, with 9 bases between them.

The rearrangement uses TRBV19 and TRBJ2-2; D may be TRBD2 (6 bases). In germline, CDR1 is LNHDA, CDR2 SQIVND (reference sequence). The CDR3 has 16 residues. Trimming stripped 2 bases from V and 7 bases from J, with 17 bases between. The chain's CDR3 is CASSIIGRDFGGELFF. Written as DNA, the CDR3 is TGTGCCAGTAGTATAATAGGCAGGGACTTTGGCGGGGAGCTGTTTTTT.

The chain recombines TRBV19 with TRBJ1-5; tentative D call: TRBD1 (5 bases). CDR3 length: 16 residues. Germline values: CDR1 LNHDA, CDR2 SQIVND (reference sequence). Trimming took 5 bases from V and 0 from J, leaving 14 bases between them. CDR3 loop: CASSLTGRASNQPQHF. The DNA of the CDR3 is TGTGCCAGTAGTCTTACAGGCAGGGCTAGCAATCAGCCCCAGCATTTT.

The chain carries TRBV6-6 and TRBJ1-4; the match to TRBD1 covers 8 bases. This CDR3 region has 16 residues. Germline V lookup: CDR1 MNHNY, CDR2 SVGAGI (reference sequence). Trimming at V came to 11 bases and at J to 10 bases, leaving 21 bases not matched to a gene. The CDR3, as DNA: TGTGCCTCAGTTACAGGGGGATGGGACTTAACTGGAAAACTGTTTTTT. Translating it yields CASVTGGWDLTGKLFF.

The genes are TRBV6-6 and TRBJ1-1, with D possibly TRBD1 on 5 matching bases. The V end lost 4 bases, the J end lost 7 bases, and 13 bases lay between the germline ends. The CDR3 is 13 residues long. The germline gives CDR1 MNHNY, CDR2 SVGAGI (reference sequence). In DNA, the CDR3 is TGTGCCAGCAGTTGGGGGGACTTTAATGAAGCTTTCTTT. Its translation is CASSWGDFNEAFF.

CDR3 residues: CASRDLYDTEAFF. Here the CDR3 DNA reads TGCGCCAGCCGGGATCTATATGACACTGAAGCTTTCTTT. The chain recombines TRBV5-1 with TRBJ1-1; no definite D call. V was pared by 7 bases and J by 3 bases, with 13 bases between. This CDR3 has 13 amino acids. Germline V gives CDR1 SGHRS, CDR2 YFSETQ.

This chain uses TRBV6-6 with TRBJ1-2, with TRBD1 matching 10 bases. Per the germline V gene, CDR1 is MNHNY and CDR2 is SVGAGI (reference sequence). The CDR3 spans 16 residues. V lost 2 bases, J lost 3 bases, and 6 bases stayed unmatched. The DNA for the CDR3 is TGTGCCAGCAGTTACCAAATCGGGACAGGGGACTATGGCTACACCTTC. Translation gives CASSYQIGTGDYGYTF.

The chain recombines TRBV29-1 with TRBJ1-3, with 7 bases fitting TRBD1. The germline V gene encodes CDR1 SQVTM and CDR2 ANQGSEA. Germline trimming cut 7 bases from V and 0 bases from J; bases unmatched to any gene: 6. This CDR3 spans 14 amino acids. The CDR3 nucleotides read TGCAGCGCCGGGACAGCTTACTCTGGAAACACCATATATTTT. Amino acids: CSAGTAYSGNTIYF.

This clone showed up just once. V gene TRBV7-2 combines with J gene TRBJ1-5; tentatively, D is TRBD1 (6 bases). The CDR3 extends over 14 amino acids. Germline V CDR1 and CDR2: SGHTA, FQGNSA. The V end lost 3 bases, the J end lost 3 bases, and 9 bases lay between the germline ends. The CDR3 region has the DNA TGTGCCAGCAGCTTCACAGGGAACAATCAGCCCCAGCATTTT. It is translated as CASSFTGNNQPQHF.